Following are 21 T cell receptor beta chains from one sample sequenced in a study of blood T cell repertoires in COVID-19. TCRdb's copy holds only in-frame clones and misses some; the assay was immunoSEQ multiplex PCR. The sample shows over 150,000 clones, 80% of them seen only once. Sequencing was performed on PBMCs or T cells enriched from blood (not recorded which). These receptors all come from a woman aged 60-75 years who had recovered from COVID-19.

This chain joins TRBV3-1 (or the pseudogene TRBV3-2) and TRBJ1-4; 7 nucleotides agree with TRBD1. The CDR3 is 16 amino acids. With V trimmed by 0 bases and J by 8 bases, 9 bases remained unmatched. CDR1 and CDR2 from the germline V gene are LGHDT and YNNKEL (reference sequence). The CDR3 sequence: CASSQEGDRLWEKLFF. CDR3 sequence (DNA): TGTGCCAGCAGCCAAGAGGGGGACAGACTTTGGGAAAAACTGTTTTTT.

The chain recombines TRBV5-5 with TRBJ1-3; no reliable D call. The V and J ends lost 4 bases and 8 bases respectively, with 19 bases between them. Germline lookup yields CDR1 SGHKS and CDR2 YYEKEE (reference sequence). This CDR3 has 15 amino acids. CDR3 residues: CASSRTGMEGDTIYF. Here the CDR3 DNA reads TGTGCCAGCAGCCGGACCGGAATGGAGGGAGACACCATATATTTT.

The gene calls are TRBV19 and TRBJ1-1; D ambiguous. Germline-derived CDR1 and CDR2 are LNHDA and SQIVND (reference sequence). V was shortened by 2 bases and J by 1 base, with 5 bases between the two germline ends. The CDR3 runs 13 residues. In DNA, the CDR3 is TGTGCCAGTAGTATAAACAGGAACACTGAAGCTTTCTTT. Protein sequence: CASSINRNTEAFF. The complete variable domain, with remaining parts taken from reference TRBV19 and TRBJ1-1, reads DGGITQSPKYLFRKEGQNVTLSCEQNLNHDAMYWYRQDPGQGLRLIYYSQIVNDFQKGDIAEGYSVSREKKESFPLTVTSAQKNPTAFYLCASSINRNTEAFFGQGTRLTVV.

The chain carries TRBV7-8 and TRBJ2-3; 12 positions agree with TRBD2. V trimming: 6 bases; J trimming: 0 bases; junction bases outside the gene matches: 1. Germline V gene sequence: CDR1 SGHVS, CDR2 FQNEAQ. CDR3 size: 15 residues. CDR3 loop: CASRTSGGSTDTQYF. The CDR3 coding sequence is TGTGCCAGCAGGACTAGCGGGGGTAGCACAGATACGCAGTATTTT.

The chain uses TRBV9 and TRBJ2-3; TRBD2 is a possible D gene (6 bases). CDR1 is SGDLS, CDR2 YYNGEE, per germline. The CDR3 spans 15 residues. Trimming removed 0 bases at V and 3 bases at J, with 11 bases between. CDR3 protein: CASSVAWGRTDTQYF. The DNA of the CDR3 is TGTGCCAGCAGCGTAGCATGGGGGAGGACAGATACGCAGTATTTT.

About this clone: At the DNA level, this CDR3 is encoded by other sequences in the same sample as well. The V gene is TRBV18, the J gene TRBJ2-1, with 8 bases aligning to TRBD1. The CDR3 is made up of 14 amino acids. From germline, CDR1 is KGHSH and CDR2 LQKENI. V lost 6 bases and J lost 3; bases outside the gene matches: 4. CDR3 sequence reads: CASSGTGYYNEQFF. CDR3 DNA: TGTGCCAGCTCCGGGACAGGATACTACAATGAGCAGTTCTTC.

The rearrangement uses TRBV5-4 and TRBJ2-3; 9 bases map to TRBD2. The V gene end was trimmed by 4 bases and the J gene end by 5 bases; junction bases not matched to a gene: 8. The germline gives CDR1 SGHNT, CDR2 YYREEE (reference sequence). The CDR3 length is 15 residues. The CDR3 DNA reads as TGTGCCAGCAGCACGCCTAGCGGGGATCGAGATACGCAGTATTTT. Its protein is CASSTPSGDRDTQYF.

J is TRBJ1-3 and V is TRBV5-1, with 12 bases aligning to TRBD1. The CDR3 has 17 residues. Germline V gene data show CDR1 as SGHRS and CDR2 as YFSETQ. Trimming removed 4 bases from V and 2 bases from J; junction bases left unmatched: 7. The chain's CDR3 is CASSPGTGGAPGNTIYF. DNA for the CDR3: TGCGCCAGCAGCCCGGGGACAGGGGGCGCGCCTGGAAACACCATATATTTT.

This chain connects TRBV5-1 to TRBJ2-5; 8 bases match TRBD2. CDR3 length: 15 residues. Germline assignment: CDR1 SGHRS and CDR2 YFSETQ. Trimming cost V 6 bases and J 0 bases; bases outside gene matches: 7. In DNA, the CDR3 is TGCGCCAGCACTAGTAGCGGGGCCTACCAAGAGACCCAGTACTTC. It encodes CASTSSGAYQETQYF.

This chain connects TRBV4-2 to TRBJ1-2, with a possible D match to TRBD1 (5 bases). Germline V gene lookup returns CDR1 LGHNA and CDR2 YNFKEQ. The V and J ends lost 1 base and 4 bases respectively, with 10 bases between them. The CDR3 runs 14 residues. The CDR3 region has the DNA TGTGCCAGCAGCCAAGGCGACAGTTTCTATGGCTACACCTTC. Protein product: CASSQGDSFYGYTF.

CDR3 DNA: TGTGCCAGCAGCGGTGGGACAGGGCTCAGCCGGACTGAAGCTTTCTTT. Its protein product is CASSGGTGLSRTEAFF. J is TRBJ1-1 and V is TRBV9, with 9 bases identical to TRBD1. CDR1 SGDLS and CDR2 YYNGEE come from the germline V gene. J was trimmed by 5 bases and V by 3 bases; bases with no gene match: 11. The CDR3 is 16 residues long. The full variable domain, rest sourced from reference TRBV9 and TRBJ1-1, is DSGVTQTPKHLITATGQRVTLRCSPRSGDLSVYWYQQSLDQGLQFLIQYYNGEERAKGNILERFSAQQFPDLHSELNLSSLELGDSALYFCASSGGTGLSRTEAFFGQGTRLTVV.

This chain uses TRBV6-2 or TRBV6-3 with TRBJ1-2; D is possibly TRBD1 (5 bases). The germline V gene has CDR1 MNHEY and CDR2 SVGEGT. There are 14 residues in the CDR3. The V end was cut by 2 bases, the J end by 4 bases, with 11 bases between. CDR3 coding DNA: TGTGCCAGCAGTTACCGGCAGGGTATCTATGGCTACACCTTC. Translation gives CASSYRQGIYGYTF.

The chain combines TRBV5-1 with TRBJ1-4, with D possibly TRBD1 on 5 matching bases. Germline values: CDR1 SGHRS, CDR2 YFSETQ. Deletions cut 4 bases from V and 0 bases from J, with 7 bases between. This CDR3 is built from 14 residues. The CDR3 nucleotides read TGCGCCAGCAGCCAGACAGCAACTAATGAAAAACTGTTTTTT. It is translated as CASSQTATNEKLFF.

The chain recombines TRBV19 with TRBJ1-5; a possible D gene is TRBD1 (5 bases). This CDR3 spans 15 amino acids. Trimming pared 1 base from V and 4 bases from J, leaving 11 bases between. Germline-derived CDR1 and CDR2 are LNHDA and SQIVND (reference sequence). CDR3 bases: TGTGCCAGTAGTATAGCCGGGGGGGGGAATCAGCCCCAGCATTTT. Its translation is CASSIAGGGNQPQHF.

V gene TRBV24-1 combines with J gene TRBJ1-2, with D possibly being TRBD1 (6 bases). Germline CDR1 reads KGHDR; CDR2 reads SFDVKD. This CDR3 region has 12 residues. V was trimmed by 11 bases and J by 4 bases, leaving 13 bases between them. DNA for the CDR3: TGTGCCATCTACAGGGTCGGCTATGGCTACACCTTC. Amino acid sequence: CAIYRVGYGYTF.

The chain carries TRBV15 and TRBJ2-2, with 10 bases fitting TRBD2. V lost 5 bases to trimming and J lost 5 bases; unmatched junction nucleotides: 5. The CDR3 contains 15 residues. Germline CDR1 is LNHNV and CDR2 is YYDKDF (reference sequence). CDR3 protein: CATSEASGGTGELFF. In DNA, the CDR3 is TGTGCCACCAGCGAAGCTAGCGGGGGTACCGGGGAGCTGTTTTTT.

The CDR3 bases are TGCGCCAGCAGCTTCGGACTCGATGAGACCCAGTACTTC. The encoded protein is CASSFGLDETQYF. The chain has TRBV5-1 and TRBJ2-5, with D possibly being TRBD2 (5 bases). The germline CDR1 and CDR2 sequences are SGHRS and YFSETQ. The CDR3 is made up of 13 amino acids. The V and J ends lost 2 bases and 5 bases respectively, with 10 bases between them.

The J gene is TRBJ1-1, the V gene TRBV5-1; D perhaps matches TRBD1 (6 bases). The germline CDR1 and CDR2 sequences are SGHRS and YFSETQ. The V and J ends lost 3 bases and 0 bases respectively, with 15 bases between them. The CDR3 consists of 16 residues. The CDR3 DNA follows: TGCGCCAGCAGCTCCGGGTCCAGGGGAATGAACACTGAAGCTTTCTTT. Protein: CASSSGSRGMNTEAFF.

V usage is TRBV6-5 and J usage is TRBJ2-1; TRBD1 matches at 9 bases. J was trimmed by 3 bases and V by 6 bases; bases with no gene match: 6. This CDR3 contains 15 residues. The germline CDR1 and CDR2 sequences are MNHEY and SVGAGI. The CDR3 is CASSLDRGGYNEQFF. In DNA, the CDR3 is TGTGCCAGCAGCTTGGACAGGGGAGGCTACAATGAGCAGTTCTTC.

This clone has a handful of counts. The CDR3 nucleotides read TGTGCCGGGCCGGTGAAGAAAAAATTTTACGAGCAGTACTTC. This sequence encodes CAGPVKKKFYEQYF. The V gene is TRBV6-5, the J gene TRBJ2-7; unclear D gene. Germline V gives CDR1 MNHEY, CDR2 SVGAGI. Trimming cost V 11 bases and J 4 bases, with 21 bases left between them. There are 14 residues in the CDR3.

J is TRBJ1-1 and V is TRBV19, with 10 bases aligning to TRBD1. Germline V gives CDR1 LNHDA, CDR2 SQIVND (reference sequence). The CDR3 extends over 17 amino acids. The V and J ends lost 7 bases and 0 bases, in that order; junction bases with no gene match: 11. The CDR3 DNA reads as TGTGCCAGTACCCTCGACCCGGGACAGGGGATGAACACTGAAGCTTTCTTT. Translating it yields CASTLDPGQGMNTEAFF.